Here is one T cell receptor beta chain with its context. The Seattle patients, enrolled during active infection, were followed longitudinally. The data belong to a study of blood T cell repertoires in COVID-19. Across the study: From T cells, B-cell-depleted T cells, or PBMCs came the material, which was cDNA or gDNA.

This CDR3 comprises 17 residues. Trimming cost V 4 bases and J 0 bases, with 16 bases left between them. Germline lookup yields CDR1 SGHRS and CDR2 YFSETQ. In the original processing: Nucleated cell counts were estimated from reference gene primer amplification. Sequencing used immunoSEQ multiplex PCR; TCRdb keeps in-frame clones, though not all of them. Clone size and V and J calls were adopted from that table, with D and trimming inferred from the DNA. The sample shows 300,000 to 350,000 clones, approximately 90% of them seen only once. The source is a woman under 40 with COVID-19, enrolled during active disease. V is TRBV5-1 and J is TRBJ2-2; TRBD2 might be the D (6 bases). Material for sequencing was peripheral blood. Here the CDR3 DNA reads TGCGCCAGCAGCCACTCGACTAGTGAACCGAACACCGGGGAGCTGTTTTTT. It encodes CASSHSTSEPNTGELFF.